A selection of T cell receptor beta chains follows, all from one sample in a study of vaccination and CD4 T cells after COVID-19. Their antigens are not known. TCRdb recomputed calls from the PCR reads with MiXCR, one row per CDR3 protein. The sample lists around 18,000 distinct CDR3 sequences; roughly 77% were seen once. The specimen was CD4+ T cells from blood, cultured in vitro. The source of these receptors is a human donor who had recovered from COVID-19. Each CDR3 is given with its conserved first and last residue. The D gene is left open where the match is weak. Only part of the rows carry a size: once, few, many, or a class if the clone is expanded.

TRBV2	14	TRBJ2-5	.	.	CASSADLPRETQYF	TGTGCCAGCAGTGCGGATCTCCCTAGAGAGACCCAGTACTTC
TRBV20-1	14	TRBJ1-5	.	TRBD1	CSAGRQGSNQPQHF	TGCAGTGCTGGTAGACAGGGAAGCAATCAGCCCCAGCATTTT
TRBV7-2	16	TRBJ1-4	once	.	CASSPRIGTTSEKLFF	TGTGCCAGCAGCCCCCGAATCGGGACAACCTCTGAAAAACTGTTTTTT
TRBV2	14	TRBJ2-5	.	.	CASTREGVQETQYF	TGTGCCAGCACTAGAGAGGGGGTCCAAGAGACCCAGTACTTC
TRBV18	18	TRBJ1-5	once	TRBD1	CASSPKLMTGTDNQPQHF	TGTGCCAGCTCACCTAAACTTATGACCGGGACAGACAATCAGCCCCAGCATTTT
TRBV7-3	18	TRBJ2-5	.	TRBD2	CASSLGLGASGSGETQYF	TGTGCCAGCAGCTTAGGGTTGGGGGCTAGCGGGAGCGGCGAGACCCAGTACTTC
TRBV2	13	TRBJ1-2	once	TRBD1	CASRVQGADGYTF	TGTGCCAGCAGGGTACAGGGGGCCGATGGCTACACCTTC
TRBV2	10	TRBJ1-4	once	.	CASSEEKLFF	TGTGCCAGCAGTGAGGAAAAACTGTTTTTT
TRBV15	15	TRBJ2-3	.	.	CATSSYTGLGDTQYF	TGTGCCACCAGCAGCTATACAGGGCTCGGAGATACGCAGTATTTT
TRBV5-1	14	TRBJ2-1	.	.	CASSLVLEYNEQFF	TGCGCCAGCAGCTTGGTACTAGAGTACAATGAGCAGTTCTTC
TRBV20-1	13	TRBJ2-5	once	.	CSARDGTEETQYF	TGCAGTGCTAGAGACGGGACGGAAGAGACCCAGTACTTC
TRBV10-1	13	TRBJ1-1	.	.	CASSQDVNTEAFF	TGCGCCAGCAGTCAGGACGTGAACACTGAAGCTTTCTTT
TRBV2	15	TRBJ2-2	.	.	CASTRLRGSTGELFF	TGTGCCAGCACCCGTCTAAGGGGATCCACCGGGGAGCTGTTTTTT
TRBV15	12	TRBJ1-1	.	.	CATSREGTEAFF	TGTGCCACCAGCAGAGAGGGGACAGAAGCTTTCTTT
TRBV30	13	TRBJ1-5	.	.	CAWSPGAGQPQHF	TGTGCCTGGAGTCCAGGGGCTGGCCAGCCCCAGCATTTT
TRBV7-2	15	TRBJ1-6	.	TRBD1	CASSVGQGASSPLHF	TGTGCCAGCAGCGTAGGACAGGGAGCGAGTTCACCCCTCCACTTT
TRBV7-8	16	TRBJ1-2	.	.	CASSLVSRDGDYGYTF	TGTGCCAGCAGCTTAGTCTCCCGGGACGGAGACTATGGCTACACCTTC
TRBV28	14	TRBJ1-5	.	.	CASSLGQFNQPQHF	TGTGCCAGCAGTTTAGGACAGTTCAATCAGCCCCAGCATTTT
TRBV30	13	TRBJ1-2	once	.	CAWSRGENSGYTF	TGTGCCTGGAGCCGGGGGGAAAACAGTGGCTACACCTTC
TRBV5-1	14	TRBJ1-2	.	.	CASSPDGANYGYTF	TGCGCCAGCAGCCCGGACGGAGCCAACTATGGCTACACCTTC
TRBV6-2/TRBV6-3	18	TRBJ1-5	few	.	CASSSLGMTRLINQPQHF	TGTGCCAGCAGTTCCCTCGGGATGACCCGACTGATTAATCAGCCCCAGCATTTT
TRBV7-2	14	TRBJ2-5	.	.	CASSLYGEWETQYF	TGTGCCAGCAGCCTCTACGGCGAATGGGAGACCCAGTACTTC
TRBV19	15	TRBJ2-5	once	TRBD2	CASSIAPGGQETQYF	TGTGCCAGTAGTATAGCTCCGGGAGGTCAAGAGACCCAGTACTTC
TRBV20-1	16	TRBJ2-1	few	.	CSARDHKAGAYNEQFF	TGCAGTGCTAGAGATCATAAGGCAGGGGCCTACAATGAGCAGTTCTTC
TRBV30	15	TRBJ1-6	.	TRBD1	CAWSVGTGVWSPLHF	TGTGCCTGGAGTGTTGGGACAGGGGTTTGGTCACCCCTCCACTTT
TRBV20-1	15	TRBJ2-2	.	TRBD2	CSARVSGGSTGELFF	TGCAGTGCTAGAGTGAGCGGGGGATCCACCGGGGAGCTGTTTTTT
TRBV6-1	15	TRBJ2-3	.	.	CASKRAGLSTDTQYF	TGTGCCAGCAAGCGGGCGGGGCTTAGCACAGATACGCAGTATTTT
TRBV7-9	14	TRBJ1-5	.	.	CASSFSGVSQPQHF	TGTGCCAGCAGCTTTTCGGGGGTGAGCCAGCCCCAGCATTTT
TRBV6-1	14	TRBJ1-3	.	.	CASSDRGYGNTIYF	TGTGCCAGCAGTGATCGGGGGTACGGAAACACCATATATTTT
TRBV20-1	14	TRBJ1-2	.	.	CSASSGSSNYGYTF	TGCAGTGCTAGCTCCGGGAGTTCTAACTATGGCTACACCTTC
TRBV6-2/TRBV6-3	16	TRBJ1-2	.	.	CASSYYPVTANYGYTF	TGTGCCAGCAGCTATTACCCTGTGACAGCAAACTATGGCTACACCTTC
TRBV6-1	15	TRBJ1-5	.	.	CASSTVRGGNQPQHF	TGTGCCAGCTCCACGGTCAGGGGTGGCAATCAGCCCCAGCATTTT
TRBV20-1	15	TRBJ1-5	.	.	CSARESIGGNQPQHF	TGCAGTGCTAGGGAGAGCATTGGGGGCAATCAGCCCCAGCATTTT
TRBV7-3	14	TRBJ2-7	.	.	CASSQYLRPYEQYF	TGTGCCAGCAGCCAATACCTACGGCCCTACGAGCAGTACTTC
TRBV6-1	13	TRBJ1-2	.	.	CASSGVSNYGYTF	TGTGCCAGCAGTGGCGTCTCTAACTATGGCTACACCTTC
TRBV20-1	14	TRBJ1-4	.	TRBD1	CSARGPRGNEKLFF	TGCAGTGCTAGAGGACCCAGGGGGAATGAAAAACTGTTTTTT
TRBV20-1	14	TRBJ2-5	few	.	CSASGVHGGETQYF	TGCAGTGCTAGTGGGGTGCACGGCGGAGAGACCCAGTACTTC
TRBV6-5	16	TRBJ2-7	.	TRBD2	CASSYGAAGGPEEQYF	TGTGCCAGCAGTTACGGGGCAGCGGGGGGGCCGGAGGAGCAGTACTTC
TRBV28	12	TRBJ2-2	.	.	CASSLSTGELFF	TGTGCCAGCAGTTTGAGCACCGGGGAGCTGTTTTTT
TRBV7-6	14	TRBJ2-3	.	.	CASSLALGPDTQYF	TGTGCCAGCAGCTTAGCACTAGGACCAGATACGCAGTATTTT
TRBV12-3/TRBV12-4	16	TRBJ2-3	.	.	CASRGGLWERGDTQYF	TGTGCCAGCAGGGGAGGCTTGTGGGAGAGGGGAGATACGCAGTATTTT
TRBV28	14	TRBJ2-2	.	.	CASRIGGNTGELFF	TGTGCCAGCAGGATCGGGGGGAACACCGGGGAGCTGTTTTTT
TRBV6-5	12	TRBJ1-6	few	.	CASSYSGSPLHF	TGTGCCAGCAGTTACTCCGGGTCACCCCTCCACTTT
TRBV11-3	12	TRBJ1-1	.	.	CASSRSNSEAFF	TGTGCCAGCAGCCGGAGCAATAGTGAAGCTTTCTTT
TRBV11-3	13	TRBJ2-5	.	TRBD2	CASSPGGQETQYF	TGTGCCAGCAGCCCGGGAGGGCAAGAGACCCAGTACTTC
TRBV20-1	15	TRBJ2-3	.	TRBD2	CSAPSAGGRTDTQYF	TGCAGTGCTCCGTCCGCGGGGGGGAGGACAGATACGCAGTATTTT
TRBV20-1	18	TRBJ2-5	.	TRBD2	CSAHPFRTSGRTQETQYF	TGCAGTGCCCACCCTTTCAGGACTAGCGGCCGAACTCAAGAGACCCAGTACTTC
TRBV27	13	TRBJ2-5	.	.	CASRRAAQETQYF	TGTGCCAGTCGGCGGGCAGCACAAGAGACCCAGTACTTC
TRBV7-2	16	TRBJ2-5	.	TRBD2	CASSLGLAGVPETQYF	TGTGCCAGCAGCTTAGGACTAGCGGGGGTCCCAGAGACCCAGTACTTC
TRBV5-8	16	TRBJ2-3	.	TRBD2	CASSLSTSGVSDTQYF	TGTGCCAGCAGCTTGTCGACTAGCGGGGTCAGTGATACGCAGTATTTT
TRBV14	16	TRBJ1-2	.	.	CASSQDIPGRGGGYTF	TGTGCCAGCAGCCAAGATATTCCAGGGAGGGGTGGAGGCTACACCTTC